This TCR beta chain was sequenced during a study of graft-versus-host responses after intestinal transplantation (dated by TCRdb to the early 2020s). Turning to the overall study: Recipients received multivisceral, liver-intestinal, or isolated intestinal transplants. A peak of at least 4% donor T cells among recipient peripheral blood mononuclear cells was the definition used for donor T cell macrochimerism. To identify alloreactive clones, pre-transplant mixed lymphocyte reaction products were sequenced and then compared with unstimulated pre-transplant donor and recipient T cells. Graft-versus-host and host-versus-graft alloreactive T cell clones were tracked in the graft, circulation and bone marrow after intestinal transplantation using bulk TCR-beta CDR3 sequencing. The cohort enrolled some 23 intestinal transplant recipients, one of whom was a retransplant, and a few patients without pretransplant specimens were excluded. Samples from a few later patients were sequenced in-house on an Illumina MiSeq with MiXCR processing rather than by the commercial service. Every recipient was given anti-thymocyte globulin induction, then maintenance tacrolimus and steroids for around three years.

A remark on this clone: Its antigen target is currently unknown. Base qualities were left out, and no much larger clone turns up one base away.

Libraries were built with the immunoSEQ multiplex PCR assay. In most patients, genomic DNA was isolated using the Qiagen DNeasy Blood and Tissue Kit and sent frozen to Adaptive Biotechnologies for TCR sequencing. For most patients, genomic DNA was subjected to high-throughput TCR-beta CDR3 sequencing by Adaptive Biotechnologies. The original methods were these. TCR sequencing data for 15 to 20 patients were retrieved from Adaptive's ImmunoSEQ software; three other patients were processed with MiXCR and VDJtools. To correct CD4 versus CD8 sorting errors, any sequence found in both subsets at a frequency ratio below 5:1 was removed. CDR3 nucleotide sequences shared between donor and recipient were removed because the origin of such sequences could not be assigned. To be classed as alloreactive, a clone needed at least 2-fold expansion over unstimulated cells and a minimum CFSE-low frequency of 0.002% (template counts) or 0.001% (read counts). Clones detected in sequenced pre-transplant spleen, lymph node, or MLR CFSE-low populations of the donor or recipient were defined as mappable. The cumulative frequency of alloreactive clones was calculated as a percentage of all sequences, weighted by copy number. Not all clones reach the TCRdb copy of this immuneACCESS table, which keeps in-frame sequences only. Checked studies attribute under half of the gap to unresolved V genes and leave the rest unexplained. The DNA was the basis for D and trimming; V, J and clone size are from that table. The sample has 90,000 to 150,000 clones on record, 85% to 95% of them singletons. About 3.3% of the sample rests with the top ten.

The study at large found these results: The conclusions were limited by the relatively low number and heterogeneity of the intestinal transplant patients. Early after transplant, peak levels of circulating GvH clones were found to be associated with declines in HvG clones. In patients with donor T cell macrochimerism, the allografts had high GvH to HvG T cell clonal ratios. GvH clones were found in recipient bone marrow, and some of the GvH clones appeared earlier in ileal mucosa or blood, which is consistent with an intestinal mucosal origin.

The sample's time point, from its label and the paper: cells obtained before transplantation from donor or recipient. CD3+CD4+ and CD3+CD8+ populations were FACS-sorted from unstimulated pre-transplant donor and recipient cells taken from spleen or lymph nodes. This receptor was taken from a human donor who received an intestinal transplant. The sequencing here drew on unstimulated CD8+ T cells sorted from spleen or lymph node cells, taken before intestinal transplant.

The sequenced DNA is TGTGCCAGCAGCTTCGCGACGGGGAGCTCCTACGAGCAGTACTTC. It is translated as CASSFATGSSYEQYF. Recombination linked TRBV7-9 to TRBJ2-5; a weak D assignment points to TRBD2 (5 bases agree). The J call is uncertain, as TRBJ2-7 better fits the DNA end. The germline V gene encodes CDR1 SEHNR and CDR2 FQNEAQ (reference sequence). The CDR3, from cysteine to phenylalanine, totals 15 residues. Here the CDR3 DNA is all that survives: 45 bases in frame from base 1.